Here is one TCR beta chain with its context. CDR1 and CDR2 from the germline V gene are DFQATT and SNEGSKA (reference sequence). There are 15 residues in the CDR3. The V gene lost 0 bases and the J gene lost 4 bases, with 15 bases spanning the gap. Genomic DNA provided the template from which TCR beta VDJ and CDR3 profiles were obtained. TCRdb re-analysed the reads in MiXCR, keeping a single row per CDR3 protein. Here the sample spans roughly 86,000 distinct CDR3 sequences, roughly half being singletons. The data derive from a study of CD8+CD57+ T cells in acquired aplastic anemia. The sample taken for sequencing was sorted CD4+, CD8+, or CD8+CD57+ T cells (not recorded which) from PBMCs. The chain uses TRBV20-1 and TRBJ1-2, with D perhaps matching TRBD1 (6 bases). The sequence was collected from a human donor in good health, serving as a control. CDR3 loop: CSARDESGHIYGYTF. The DNA of the CDR3 is TGCAGTGCTAGAGATGAGTCGGGACACATCTATGGCTACACCTTC.